The sequence of this T cell receptor beta chain was determined in a study of blood T cell repertoires in COVID-19. In the source study's methods: Using reference gene primer amplification, nucleated cell counts were estimated. Data came from immunoSEQ multiplex PCR; TCRdb stores just in-frame clones and leaves some out. That table supplies the V and J calls and clone size; D and trimming were determined from the DNA. The repertoire holds around 300,000 clones, with nearly 90% as singletons. Input material: peripheral blood. The sequence came from a man between 18 and 29 years old with active or convalescent COVID-19.

CDR3 nucleotide sequence: TGTGCCAGCAGCCCCGGACTGGGAACTCAGCCCCAGCATTTT. It specifies CASSPGLGTQPQHF. The chain recombines TRBV5-6 with TRBJ1-5; D is uncertain. The CDR3 length is 14 residues. Trimming took off 4 bases at V and 6 bases at J, with 14 bases between the two ends. Per the germline V gene, CDR1 is SGHDT and CDR2 is YYEEEE.